The 8 T cell receptor beta chains presented below share a single source sample, sequenced in a study of T cell repertoires in cytomegalovirus infection (dated 2019 in TCRdb). This specimen's treatment or condition label, interpreted: in vitro stimulation with specific CMV peptide epitopes to enrich CMV-specific T cells. What these receptors recognize is not known. TCRdb lists the instrument as Illumina HiSeq 1500. The public reads were reprocessed in TCRdb via fastp at Q25 and MiXCR, keeping in-frame beta chains. Records with the same CDR3 protein are collapsed into one entry carrying the most frequent genes and DNA. The sample includes approximately 910,000 distinct CDR3 sequences, with roughly 30% observed a single time. The biggest ten clones account for roughly 13% of the sample. The input for sequencing was cultured CD8+ T cells from PBMCs, taken from culture after CMV antigen stimulation. The receptors were sampled from a human donor in good health (CMV status not recorded). Some clones in this sample may be carry-over from other donors' samples.

The CDR3 spells CASSSADRDLGIYGYTF. CDR3 DNA sequence: TGTGCCAGCAGCTCTGCCGACCGGGACCTGGGAATCTATGGCTACACCTTC. V and J are TRBV7-9 and TRBJ1-2; possible D gene TRBD1, 5 bases. The CDR3 covers 17 residues. Germline V CDR1 and CDR2: SEHNR, FQNEAQ (reference sequence). Trimming took off 4 bases at V and 4 bases at J, with 22 bases between the two ends.

This clonotype was detected a few times. The V and J genes are TRBV6-5 and TRBJ1-1, with TRBD1 as a possible D gene (6 bases). Per the germline V gene, CDR1 is MNHEY and CDR2 is SVGAGI. Trimming pared 6 bases from V and 2 bases from J, leaving 19 bases between. The CDR3 totals 16 residues. The CDR3 DNA reads TGTGCCAGCAGCCAGATACCAGGGGAGCTTAACACTGAAGCTTTCTTT. It codes for CASSQIPGELNTEAFF.

The V call is TRBV7-9, the J call TRBJ1-5; D gene uncertain. Trimming stripped 1 base from V and 1 base from J, with 11 bases between. Germline V gene sequence: CDR1 SEHNR, CDR2 FQNEAQ (reference sequence). The CDR3 totals 16 residues. CDR3 sequence (DNA): TGTGCCAGCAGCTTAGTGACGGGTGGAAGCAATCAGCCCCAGCATTTT. This encodes CASSLVTGGSNQPQHF.

This sequence joins TRBV28 and TRBJ2-3; D not resolved. The germline gives CDR1 MDHEN, CDR2 SYDVKM. The CDR3 totals 16 residues. The V and J ends lost 2 bases and 1 base respectively, with 13 bases between them. CDR3: CASSLGRNRRTDTQYF. The CDR3 DNA follows: TGTGCCAGCAGTTTAGGCCGGAATAGACGCACAGATACGCAGTATTTT.

The V and J genes are TRBV27 and TRBJ2-1; 10 positions match TRBD1. The CDR3 consists of 13 residues. The J segment lost 8 bases and the V segment lost 10 bases, leaving 8 bases of the junction unmatched. Germline CDR1 MNHEY, CDR2 SMNVEV (reference sequence). This CDR3 is CATSGQGRDEQFF. The CDR3 DNA follows: TGTGCCACCTCGGGACAGGGGAGGGATGAGCAGTTCTTC.

The rearrangement uses TRBV7-9 and TRBJ1-2; tentative D call: TRBD1 (5 bases). Trimming removed 5 bases from V and 1 base from J, with 20 bases in between. CDR1 and CDR2 (germline): SEHNR, FQNEAQ (reference sequence). There are 17 residues in the CDR3. This CDR3 reads CASSPPSGQEVNYGYTF. The CDR3 nucleotides are TGTGCCAGCAGCCCCCCGTCCGGACAAGAAGTTAACTATGGCTACACCTTC.

In this sample, this clonotype turned up many times. This chain links TRBV19 with TRBJ2-5; weak D call: TRBD1 (5 bases). The CDR3 totals 14 residues. The V end was cut by 5 bases, the J end by 0 bases, with 10 bases between. Per germline, CDR1 LNHDA and CDR2 SQIVND (reference sequence). The DNA for the CDR3 is TGTGCCAGTAGTTCCCAGGGCCACCAAGAGACCCAGTACTTC. Protein: CASSSQGHQETQYF.

This sequence joins TRBV5-1 and TRBJ2-3; 11 bases are a match to TRBD1. The CDR3 sequence is 18 residues long. The germline CDR1 and CDR2 sequences are SGHRS and YFSETQ. V was clipped by 2 bases and J by 0 bases; unmatched bases: 8. The CDR3, as DNA: TGCGCCAGCAGCTTTCCGGGACAGGGGGGCCCTAGCACAGATACGCAGTATTTT. This gives the protein CASSFPGQGGPSTDTQYF.